This TCR beta chain was recorded in a study of T and B cells in COVID-19 patients. Study-level results: Highly clonal in active COVID-19, TRB repertoires exceeded healthy-donor diversity and richness at recovery.

V gave up 3 bases and J gave up 3 bases; unmatched junction bases: 7. The CDR3 spans 16 residues. CDR1 is PRHDT and CDR2 is FYEKMQ in the germline V gene (reference sequence). From blood, about 250-500 ng of genomic DNA served as TRB template. Multiplex PCR with BIOMED2 TRB-A/B primer pools amplified TRB rearrangements. TCRdb redid the calling of the multiplex PCR reads with MiXCR, one entry per CDR3 protein. The sample holds approximately 730 distinct CDR3 sequences, about 30% seen once. This clonotype is labeled large. The antigen is undetermined. The V call is TRBV13, the J call TRBJ2-3; 9 bases map to TRBD2. Material: blood. This TCR was recovered from a human donor with active COVID-19. Here the CDR3 reads CASSFSTSGRTDTQYF. As DNA, the CDR3 is TGTGCCAGCAGCTTTAGTACCAGCGGGAGGACAGATACGCAGTATTTT.